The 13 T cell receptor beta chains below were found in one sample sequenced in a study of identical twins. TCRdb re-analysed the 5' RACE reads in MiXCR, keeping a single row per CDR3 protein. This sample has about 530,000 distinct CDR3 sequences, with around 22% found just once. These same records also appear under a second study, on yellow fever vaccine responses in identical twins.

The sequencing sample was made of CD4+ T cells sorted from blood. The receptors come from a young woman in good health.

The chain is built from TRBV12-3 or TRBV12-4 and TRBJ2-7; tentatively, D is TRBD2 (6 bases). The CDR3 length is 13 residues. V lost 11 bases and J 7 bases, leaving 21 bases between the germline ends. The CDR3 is CAVRVGGAWEQYF. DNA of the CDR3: TGTGCCGTCCGAGTCGGCGGGGCTTGGGAGCAGTACTTC.

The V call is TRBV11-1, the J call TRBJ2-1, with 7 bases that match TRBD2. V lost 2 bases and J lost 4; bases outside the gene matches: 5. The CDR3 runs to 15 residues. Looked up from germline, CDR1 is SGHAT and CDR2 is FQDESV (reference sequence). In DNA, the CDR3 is TGTGCCAGCAGCTTAAGGGAGGGCATGTACAATGAGCAGTTCTTC. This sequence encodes CASSLREGMYNEQFF. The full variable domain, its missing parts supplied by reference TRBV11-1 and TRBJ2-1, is EAEVAQSPRYKITEKSQAVAFWCDPISGHATLYWYRQILGQGPELLVQFQDESVVDDSQLPKDRFSAERLKGVDSTLKIQPAELGDSAMYLCASSLREGMYNEQFFGPGTRLTVL.

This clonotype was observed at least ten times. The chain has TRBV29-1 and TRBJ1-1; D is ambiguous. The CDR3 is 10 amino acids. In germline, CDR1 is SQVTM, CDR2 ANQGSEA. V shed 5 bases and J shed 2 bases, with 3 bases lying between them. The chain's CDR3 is CSVQNTEAFF. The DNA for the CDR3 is TGCAGCGTTCAAAACACTGAAGCTTTCTTT.

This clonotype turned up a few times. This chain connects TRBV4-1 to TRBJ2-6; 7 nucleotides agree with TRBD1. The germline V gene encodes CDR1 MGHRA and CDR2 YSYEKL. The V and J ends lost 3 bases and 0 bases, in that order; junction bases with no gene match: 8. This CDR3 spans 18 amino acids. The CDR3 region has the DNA TGCGCCAGCAGCCAGGGGAGACAGGGCCCCTCTGGGGCCAACGTCCTGACTTTC. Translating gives CASSQGRQGPSGANVLTF.

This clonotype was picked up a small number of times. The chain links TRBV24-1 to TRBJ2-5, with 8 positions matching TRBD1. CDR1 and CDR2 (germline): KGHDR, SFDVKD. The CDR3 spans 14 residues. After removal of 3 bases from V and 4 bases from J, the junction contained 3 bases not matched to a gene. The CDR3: CATSDRQGSETQYF. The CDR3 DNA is TGTGCCACCAGTGATAGACAGGGGTCAGAGACCCAGTACTTC.

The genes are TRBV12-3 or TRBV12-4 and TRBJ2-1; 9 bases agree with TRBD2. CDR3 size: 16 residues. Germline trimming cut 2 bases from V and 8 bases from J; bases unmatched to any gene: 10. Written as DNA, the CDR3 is TGTGCCAGCAGTTTAACCTGGGCGGGGGGGTTGTATGAGCAGTTCTTC. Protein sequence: CASSLTWAGGLYEQFF.

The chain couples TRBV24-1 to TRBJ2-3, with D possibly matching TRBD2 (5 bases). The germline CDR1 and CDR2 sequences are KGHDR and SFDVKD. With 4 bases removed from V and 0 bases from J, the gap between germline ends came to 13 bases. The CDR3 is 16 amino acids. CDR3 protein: CATSDPGLLSTDTQYF. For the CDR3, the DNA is TGTGCCACCAGTGACCCCGGACTGCTTAGCACAGATACGCAGTATTTT.

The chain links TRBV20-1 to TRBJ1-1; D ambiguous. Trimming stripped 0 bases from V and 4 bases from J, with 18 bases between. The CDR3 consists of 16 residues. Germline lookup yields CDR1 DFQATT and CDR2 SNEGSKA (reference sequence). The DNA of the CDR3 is TGCAGTGCTAGAGACCCCAACAGCGGTGCAGGCACTGAAGCTTTCTTT. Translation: CSARDPNSGAGTEAFF.

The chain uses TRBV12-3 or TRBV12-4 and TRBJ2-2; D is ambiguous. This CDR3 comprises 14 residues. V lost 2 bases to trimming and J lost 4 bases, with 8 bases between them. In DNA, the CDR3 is TGTGCCAGCAGTTTAAAAGGGTCCACCGGGGAGCTGTTTTTT. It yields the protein CASSLKGSTGELFF.

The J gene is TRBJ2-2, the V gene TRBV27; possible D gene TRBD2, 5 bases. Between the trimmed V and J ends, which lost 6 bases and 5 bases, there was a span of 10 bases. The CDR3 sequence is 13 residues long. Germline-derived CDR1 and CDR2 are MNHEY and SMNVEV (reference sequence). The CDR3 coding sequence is TGTGCCAGCAGAATTGTAGCGACCGGGGAGCTGTTTTTT. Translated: CASRIVATGELFF.

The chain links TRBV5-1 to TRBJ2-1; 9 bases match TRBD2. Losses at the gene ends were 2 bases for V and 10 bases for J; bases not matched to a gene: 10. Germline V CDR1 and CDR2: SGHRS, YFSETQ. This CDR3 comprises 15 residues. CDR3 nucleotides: TGCGCCAGCAGCTTCGCGGGGGGGCCCAACATGGAGCAGTTCTTC. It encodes CASSFAGGPNMEQFF.

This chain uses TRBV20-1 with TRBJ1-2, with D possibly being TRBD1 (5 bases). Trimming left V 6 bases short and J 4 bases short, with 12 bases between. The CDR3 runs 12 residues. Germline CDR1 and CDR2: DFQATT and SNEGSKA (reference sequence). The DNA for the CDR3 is TGCAGTGCCTCGGACACTGGCTATGGCTACACCTTC. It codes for CSASDTGYGYTF.

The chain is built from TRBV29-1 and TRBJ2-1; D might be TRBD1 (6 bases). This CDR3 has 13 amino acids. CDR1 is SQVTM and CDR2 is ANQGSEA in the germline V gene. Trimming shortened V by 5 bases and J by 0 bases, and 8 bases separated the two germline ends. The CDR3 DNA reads TGCAGCGTTACAGGGTTCTCCTACAATGAGCAGTTCTTC. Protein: CSVTGFSYNEQFF.